One sample yielded the 32 T cell receptor beta chains listed below, sequenced in a study of OX40 agonist ivuxolimab in advanced cancers. The table came from immunoSEQ multiplex PCR; TCRdb's copy has only in-frame clones and leaves some out. The repertoire holds some 70,000 clones, with roughly 80% as singletons. The material was CD4+ or CD8+ T cells sorted from blood, obtained in a trial of the OX40 agonist ivuxolimab. The source of these receptors is an adult with an advanced solid tumor such as melanoma, head and neck, liver or kidney cancer.

The chain combines TRBV28 with TRBJ2-3; 7 bases are shared with TRBD2. Looked up from germline, CDR1 is MDHEN and CDR2 is SYDVKM. Trimming removed 11 bases from V and 1 base from J; junction bases left unmatched: 6. CDR3 size: 13 residues. The CDR3 bases are TGTGCCCTCCGGGACTACCGCACAGATACGCAGTATTTT. It codes for CALRDYRTDTQYF.

This clone was counted only a few times. CDR3 sequence (DNA): TGTGCCAGCAGTGACAGGGCGACCTATGGCTACACCTTC. As protein: CASSDRATYGYTF. The chain carries TRBV2 and TRBJ1-2, with D possibly being TRBD1 (5 bases). Trimming pared 3 bases from V and 4 bases from J, leaving 9 bases between. Germline CDR1 and CDR2: SNHLY and FYNNEI. There are 13 residues in the CDR3.

This clone was counted once. The chain links TRBV29-1 to TRBJ2-3; maybe TRBD1 (5 bases). Germline CDR1 is SQVTM and CDR2 is ANQGSEA. The CDR3 has 16 residues. V was clipped by 6 bases and J by 2 bases, with 21 bases between them. As DNA, the CDR3 is TGCAGCGTCCAAGGGGCGAGTTTGGGATCCACAGATACGCAGTATTTT. Protein: CSVQGASLGSTDTQYF.

V gene TRBV7-8 combines with J gene TRBJ2-1, with a tentative D call TRBD1 (6 bases). Trimming removed 3 bases from V and 5 bases from J, with 14 bases in between. Germline V CDR1 and CDR2: SGHVS, FQNEAQ. The CDR3 sequence is 15 residues long. The chain's CDR3 is CASSLGQGIHNEQFF. CDR3 coding DNA: TGTGCCAGCAGCTTGGGGCAGGGGATCCACAATGAGCAGTTCTTC.

The chain combines TRBV6-1 with TRBJ2-1; 9 nucleotides align to TRBD2. V gave up 1 base and J gave up 5 bases; unmatched junction bases: 12. The CDR3 length is 18 residues. Germline V gives CDR1 MNHNS, CDR2 SASEGT. CDR3 nucleotides: TGTGCCAGCAGTGAAGAACTAGCGGGTGGGGTATCCGACAATGAGCAGTTCTTC. It encodes CASSEELAGGVSDNEQFF.

This clone was counted a single time. V and J are TRBV19 and TRBJ1-5; D is unresolved. V was cut by 4 bases and J by 1 base, with 11 bases left in between. The CDR3 has 15 residues. CDR1 is LNHDA and CDR2 is SQIVND in the germline V gene (reference sequence). The CDR3 protein is CASSTTWRSNQPQHF. The CDR3 DNA reads TGTGCCAGTAGTACCACATGGAGAAGCAATCAGCCCCAGCATTTT. Drawing the rest from reference TRBV19 and TRBJ1-5, the complete variable domain is DGGITQSPKYLFRKEGQNVTLSCEQNLNHDAMYWYRQDPGQGLRLIYYSQIVNDFQKGDIAEGYSVSREKKESFPLTVTSAQKNPTAFYLCASSTTWRSNQPQHFGDGTRLSIL.

The genes are TRBV5-1 and TRBJ2-7; 7 bases are shared with TRBD1. Germline CDR1 and CDR2: SGHRS and YFSETQ. The CDR3 sequence is 14 residues long. The junction had 9 bases not matched to a gene; V was cut back by 4 bases and J by 5 bases. This CDR3 is CASSLQRGLNEQYF. The CDR3 DNA follows: TGCGCCAGCAGCCTCCAGAGGGGGCTGAACGAGCAGTACTTC.

The J gene is TRBJ1-5, the V gene TRBV19; TRBD1 matches 7 bases. In germline, CDR1 is LNHDA, CDR2 SQIVND (reference sequence). The CDR3 totals 15 residues. Trimming took 7 bases from V and 4 from J; bases not matched to a gene: 10. The chain's CDR3 is CASTYQGTANQPQHF. CDR3 nucleotides: TGTGCCAGTACCTATCAGGGGACAGCTAATCAGCCCCAGCATTTT.

This clone has just one count. The J gene is TRBJ1-5, the V gene TRBV9; D remains unclear. The CDR3 totals 14 residues. Germline V gene data show CDR1 as SGDLS and CDR2 as YYNGEE. V gave up 2 bases and J gave up 6 bases, with 12 bases separating them. CDR3 region: CASSVNSMGQPQHF. DNA for the CDR3: TGTGCCAGCAGCGTCAACTCGATGGGTCAGCCCCAGCATTTT.

The V gene is TRBV28, the J gene TRBJ2-5; D not resolved. The J call may be wrong; the DNA end is better matched by TRBJ2-7. Germline V gives CDR1 MDHEN, CDR2 SYDVKM. This CDR3 contains 14 residues. CDR3 loop: CASRRTGNTYEQYF. The CDR3 DNA sequence: TGTGCCAGCAGGCGTACTGGCAATACCTACGAGCAGTACTTC.

This chain uses TRBV6-1 with TRBJ2-1; D gene ambiguous. Trimming took off 1 base at V and 3 bases at J, with 13 bases between the two ends. The CDR3 runs to 16 residues. Germline CDR1 is MNHNS and CDR2 is SASEGT. CDR3 loop: CASSEVQPPRYNEQFF. The DNA of the CDR3 is TGTGCCAGCAGTGAAGTGCAACCGCCCCGCTACAATGAGCAGTTCTTC.

The gene calls are TRBV2 and TRBJ2-7; D possibly corresponds to TRBD2 (5 bases). CDR3 length: 15 residues. V was shortened by 4 bases and J by 1 base, with 14 bases between the two germline ends. Germline V gene lookup returns CDR1 SNHLY and CDR2 FYNNEI. The CDR3 DNA is TGTGCCAGCAGTGGAGGACGGAGGAGTTCCTACGAGCAGTACTTC. Protein product: CASSGGRRSSYEQYF.

The chain uses TRBV19 and TRBJ2-5; D unclear. Trimming removed 4 bases at V and 12 bases at J, with 18 bases between. The CDR3 loop spans 13 amino acids. Germline loops: CDR1 LNHDA, CDR2 SQIVND (reference sequence). CDR3 coding DNA: TGTGCCAGTAGTACCGCCATGGACGCGTCCGAGTACTTC. Translating gives CASSTAMDASEYF. The variable domain in full, with the rest retrieved from reference TRBV19 and TRBJ2-5, is DGGITQSPKYLFRKEGQNVTLSCEQNLNHDAMYWYRQDPGQGLRLIYYSQIVNDFQKGDIAEGYSVSREKKESFPLTVTSAQKNPTAFYLCASSTAMDASEYFGPGTRLLVL.

The chain carries TRBV6-5 and TRBJ1-5, with D possibly being TRBD1 (5 bases). Germline CDR1 MNHEY, CDR2 SVGAGI. The CDR3 is made up of 14 amino acids. V was shortened by 4 bases and J by 3 bases, with 10 bases between the two germline ends. CDR3 protein: CASSSPRDNQPQHF. Here the CDR3 DNA reads TGTGCCAGCAGTTCGCCCAGGGACAATCAGCCCCAGCATTTT.

This rearrangement joins TRBV7-6 to TRBJ2-1, with 10 bases matching TRBD2. CDR3 size: 15 residues. V dropped 5 bases and J dropped 8; count of bases not matched to a gene: 9. Looked up from germline, CDR1 is SGHVS and CDR2 is FNYEAQ. CDR3 nucleotides: TGTGCCAGCAGCCCCAAGCGGACTAGCGGCGATGAGCAGTTCTTC. Its protein product is CASSPKRTSGDEQFF.

CDR3 nucleotides: TGTGCTAGTGGTTTGACCCAGACCGGGACTAGCGGGGGGCCGGGGACCCAGTACTTC. Residues: CASGLTQTGTSGGPGTQYF. The chain has TRBV12-5 and TRBJ2-5; 15 bases align to TRBD2. The V and J ends lost 2 bases and 7 bases, in that order; junction bases with no gene match: 14. The CDR3 extends over 19 amino acids. Germline V gene sequence: CDR1 LGHNT, CDR2 FRNRAP.

The rearrangement uses TRBV5-4 and TRBJ1-1, with D unclear. Trimming removed 2 bases from V and 0 bases from J, with 8 bases in between. Per germline, CDR1 SGHNT and CDR2 YYREEE (reference sequence). The CDR3 loop spans 14 amino acids. The CDR3: CASSFDRLNTEAFF. In nucleotides, the CDR3 is TGTGCCAGCAGCTTTGATCGGTTGAACACTGAAGCTTTCTTT.

The chain carries TRBV27 and TRBJ2-5, with D possibly matching TRBD1 (5 bases). In germline, CDR1 is MNHEY, CDR2 SMNVEV (reference sequence). The germline V and J ends were trimmed by 6 bases and 4 bases, with 18 bases remaining between them. This CDR3 spans 15 amino acids. DNA of the CDR3: TGTGCCAGCAGCCCCTCCACAGGTTTGGGAGAGACCCAGTACTTC. Amino acids: CASSPSTGLGETQYF.

V usage is TRBV15 and J usage is TRBJ2-4; no firm D call. The length of the CDR3 is 21 residues. The V end lost 3 bases, the J end lost 0 bases, and 27 bases lay between the germline ends. The V gene's germline CDR1 is LNHNV and CDR2 YYDKDF (reference sequence). CDR3 sequence: CATSSTFDGAGRTLAKNIQYF. In DNA, the CDR3 is TGTGCCACCAGCAGTACCTTCGACGGAGCCGGTAGAACCTTAGCCAAAAACATTCAGTACTTC.

CDR3 nucleotide sequence: TGTGCCAGCAGTTTACAATTAGGCTACAATGAGCAGTTCTTC. Translation: CASSLQLGYNEQFF. The rearrangement joins TRBV27 to TRBJ2-1; no clear D. CDR3 length equals 14 residues. Germline CDR1 MNHEY, CDR2 SMNVEV (reference sequence). V shed 2 bases and J shed 3 bases, with 8 bases lying between them.

This chain uses TRBV28 with TRBJ1-2, with D uncertain. The CDR3 sequence is 15 residues long. Trimming removed 6 bases from V and 1 base from J, with 15 bases in between. From germline, CDR1 is MDHEN and CDR2 SYDVKM. Here the CDR3 DNA reads TGTGCCAGCAGACTCCTAGGCCCGAATAACTATGGCTACACCTTC. Its protein is CASRLLGPNNYGYTF.

This clone was seen more than once but under ten times. V gene TRBV5-1 combines with J gene TRBJ2-5, with D tentatively TRBD2 (6 bases). The ends were cut back, 0 bases at V and 5 bases at J, with 14 bases in the middle. CDR3 length equals 15 residues. CDR1 and CDR2 (germline): SGHRS, YFSETQ. For the CDR3, the DNA is TGCGCCAGCAGCTTGGCTGGGGGGAGGTCGGAGACCCAGTACTTC. This sequence encodes CASSLAGGRSETQYF.

The gene calls are TRBV14 and TRBJ1-2; no clear D gene. V was shortened by 1 base and J by 8 bases, with 11 bases between the two germline ends. CDR3 length: 13 residues. Germline CDR1 and CDR2: SGHDN and FVKESK. The CDR3 sequence: CASSQVIYTGYTF. CDR3 nucleotides: TGTGCCAGCAGCCAAGTGATTTACACGGGCTACACCTTC.

The chain couples TRBV6-5 to TRBJ1-2; no reliable D call. Germline V lookup: CDR1 MNHEY, CDR2 SVGAGI. V dropped 0 bases and J dropped 3 bases, with 11 bases sitting between them. The CDR3 extends over 15 amino acids. The DNA of the CDR3 is TGTGCCAGCAGTTACTCCCGAAATAGGGACTATGGCTACACCTTC. It encodes CASSYSRNRDYGYTF.

The V call is TRBV28, the J call TRBJ1-3; D is possibly TRBD1 (5 bases). The CDR3 consists of 15 residues. Trimming took off 3 bases at V and 2 bases at J, with 11 bases between the two ends. CDR1 and CDR2 from the germline V gene are MDHEN and SYDVKM. DNA of the CDR3: TGTGCCAGCAGTTTGAGGGGTTTTACTGGAAACACCATATATTTT. Amino acid sequence: CASSLRGFTGNTIYF.

V is TRBV5-1 and J is TRBJ1-3, with D possibly TRBD1 on 5 matching bases. The V gene lost 1 base and the J gene lost 0 bases, with 17 bases spanning the gap. This CDR3 region has 18 residues. In germline, CDR1 is SGHRS, CDR2 YFSETQ. This chain's CDR3 is CASSLNGQGRRSGNTIYF. CDR3 coding DNA: TGCGCCAGCAGCTTGAATGGGCAGGGCCGACGCTCTGGAAACACCATATATTTT. The full variable domain, rest sourced from reference TRBV5-1 and TRBJ1-3, is KAGVTQTPRYLIKTRGQQVTLSCSPISGHRSVSWYQQTPGQGLQFLFEYFSETQRNKGNFPGRFSGRQFSNSRSEMNVSTLELGDSALYLCASSLNGQGRRSGNTIYFGEGSWLTVV.

This chain connects TRBV14 to TRBJ2-7; D not certain. V was trimmed by 4 bases and J by 5 bases, leaving 12 bases between them. Germline CDR1 SGHDN, CDR2 FVKESK. This CDR3 comprises 13 residues. CDR3 protein: CASSLDRLHEQYF. In nucleotides, the CDR3 is TGTGCCAGCAGCCTCGACCGACTCCACGAGCAGTACTTC.

The chain recombines TRBV6-1 with TRBJ1-2; D not certain. Looked up from germline, CDR1 is MNHNS and CDR2 is SASEGT. V gave up 4 bases and J gave up 2 bases, with 5 bases separating them. CDR3 length: 12 amino acids. In DNA form, the CDR3 reads TGTGCCAGCAGTGCTCAGAACTATGGCTACACCTTC. Its protein is CASSAQNYGYTF.

The chain has TRBV5-4 and TRBJ2-7; D is undetermined. Germline V gene lookup returns CDR1 SGHNT and CDR2 YYREEE (reference sequence). The CDR3 loop spans 16 amino acids. Trimming took 0 bases from V and 4 from J, leaving 17 bases between them. As DNA, the CDR3 is TGTGCCAGCAGCTTGGCACCAGCGAAAGTCGAGTACGAGCAGTACTTC. This sequence encodes CASSLAPAKVEYEQYF.

The chain carries TRBV4-1 and TRBJ2-7, with D tentatively TRBD2 (5 bases). CDR1 is MGHRA, CDR2 YSYEKL, per germline. V lost 1 base to trimming and J lost 13 bases, with 11 bases between them. The CDR3 has 11 residues. The CDR3 protein is CASSQVVEGYF. The CDR3 DNA follows: TGCGCCAGCAGCCAAGTGGTAGAGGGTTACTTC.

This clone has just a few counts. This chain uses TRBV11-3 with TRBJ2-1; no clear D. CDR3 length equals 15 residues. Germline CDR1 is SGHNT and CDR2 is YENEEA. V shed 4 bases and J shed 0 bases, with 10 bases lying between them. The CDR3 here is CASSSPASSYNEQFF. The DNA of the CDR3 is TGTGCCAGCAGCTCGCCAGCGAGCTCCTACAATGAGCAGTTCTTC.

The chain joins TRBV30 to TRBJ1-2; TRBD1 matches 9 bases. This CDR3 region has 13 residues. CDR1 and CDR2 from the germline V gene are GTSNPN and SVGIG (reference sequence). V shed 3 bases, J shed 8 bases, and the junction held 7 bases outside the gene matches. The CDR3 region is CAWSRQGVGGYTF. Here the CDR3 DNA reads TGTGCCTGGAGCCGACAGGGGGTAGGCGGCTACACCTTC.